A selection of T cell receptor beta chains follows, all from one sample in a study of T cell changes during pregnancy in multiple sclerosis. TCRdb keeps only in-frame clones here, not all; method: immunoSEQ multiplex PCR. In the table there are 70,000 to 95,000 clones, 93% of which are singletons. This sample comprised peripheral blood, obtained in the second trimester of pregnancy. The receptor source for this set is a female donor with multiple sclerosis, enrolled in a pregnancy study. Both conserved end residues are part of each CDR3. The order of the fields is clone size, D gene, J gene, V gene, CDR3 protein, CDR3 DNA. A D gene is named only where the DNA matches it firmly. Not all rows give a size; the values are once, few, many and, for expanded clones, a class.

. | . | TRBJ1-2 | TRBV9 | CASGRGDGDGYTF | TGTGCCAGCGGTCGGGGGGACGGTGATGGCTACACCTTC
once | TRBD2 | TRBJ2-7 | TRBV5-1 | CASSSTSGGHYEQYF | TGCGCCAGCAGCTCTACTAGCGGGGGACATTACGAGCAGTACTTC
. | TRBD1 | TRBJ1-6 | TRBV10-3 | CAISGETGEVHNSPLHF | TGTGCCATCAGTGGGGAAACAGGGGAGGTCCATAATTCACCCCTCCACTTT
. | . | TRBJ2-7 | TRBV28 | CASSIQLASSYEQYF | TGTGCCAGCAGTATACAATTAGCTAGCTCCTACGAGCAGTACTTC
. | . | TRBJ1-1 | TRBV20-1 | CSAPMNTEAFF | TGCAGTGCTCCAATGAACACTGAAGCTTTCTTT
. | . | TRBJ2-7 | TRBV6-6 | CASNYGGPNEQYF | TGTGCCAGCAATTACGGGGGCCCCAACGAGCAGTACTTC
once | TRBD1 | TRBJ2-3 | TRBV9 | CASSARQGPDTQYF | TGTGCCAGCAGCGCAAGACAGGGGCCAGATACGCAGTATTTT
once | TRBD2 | TRBJ2-7 | TRBV6-6 | CASSYSSGGEQYF | TGTGCCAGCAGTTACTCTTCCGGGGGGGAGCAGTACTTC
. | . | TRBJ1-1 | TRBV4-2 | CASSQVDIPLQDTEAFF | TGTGCCAGCAGCCAAGTTGACATCCCCCTTCAGGACACTGAAGCTTTCTTT
. | . | TRBJ1-3 | TRBV28 | CASSGPRAQGNTIYF | TGTGCCAGCAGTGGCCCGCGGGCTCAAGGAAACACCATATATTTT
. | TRBD1 | TRBJ1-2 | TRBV7-7 | CAVSGTGFNHNYGYTF | TGTGCTGTATCCGGGACAGGCTTTAATCATAACTATGGCTACACCTTC
. | . | TRBJ1-2 | TRBV9 | CASSVVGDGYTF | TGTGCCAGCAGCGTAGTAGGGGATGGCTACACCTTC
. | . | TRBJ1-1 | TRBV19 | CASNPGNTEAFF | TGTGCCAGTAATCCGGGGAACACTGAAGCTTTCTTT
. | . | TRBJ1-4 | TRBV7-8 | CASSLGGTDEKLFF | TGTGCCAGCAGCTTAGGGGGGACTGATGAAAAACTGTTTTTT
. | TRBD1 | TRBJ2-3 | TRBV28 | CASSPHGTESDTQYF | TGTGCCAGCAGTCCCCACGGGACAGAATCAGATACGCAGTATTTT
. | . | TRBJ2-1 | TRBV27 | CASWRSSYNEQFF | TGTGCCAGCTGGCGGAGCTCCTACAATGAGCAGTTCTTC